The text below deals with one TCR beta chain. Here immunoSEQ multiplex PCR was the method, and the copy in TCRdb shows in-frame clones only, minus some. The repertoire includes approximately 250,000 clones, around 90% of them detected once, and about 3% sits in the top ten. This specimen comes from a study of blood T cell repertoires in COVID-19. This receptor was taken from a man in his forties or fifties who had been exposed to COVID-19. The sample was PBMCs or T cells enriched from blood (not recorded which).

Here the CDR3 reads CASRKNSGTMYEQYF. The CDR3 bases are TGCGCCAGCAGAAAGAATTCAGGGACTATGTACGAGCAGTACTTC. V gene TRBV5-1 combines with J gene TRBJ2-7; 7 bases match TRBD2. With V trimmed by 5 bases and J by 4 bases, 12 bases remained unmatched. The CDR3 contains 15 residues. Germline CDR1 reads SGHRS; CDR2 reads YFSETQ.